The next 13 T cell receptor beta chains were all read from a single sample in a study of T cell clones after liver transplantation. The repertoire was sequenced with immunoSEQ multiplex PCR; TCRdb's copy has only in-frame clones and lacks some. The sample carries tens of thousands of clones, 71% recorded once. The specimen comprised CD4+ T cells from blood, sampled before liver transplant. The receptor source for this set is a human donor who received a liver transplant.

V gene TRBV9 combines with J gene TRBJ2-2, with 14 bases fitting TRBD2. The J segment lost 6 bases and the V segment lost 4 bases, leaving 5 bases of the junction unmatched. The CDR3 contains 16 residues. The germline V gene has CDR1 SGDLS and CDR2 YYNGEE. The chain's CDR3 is CASSTGLAGAAGELFF. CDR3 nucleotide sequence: TGTGCCAGCAGCACGGGACTAGCGGGGGCGGCCGGGGAGCTGTTTTTT.

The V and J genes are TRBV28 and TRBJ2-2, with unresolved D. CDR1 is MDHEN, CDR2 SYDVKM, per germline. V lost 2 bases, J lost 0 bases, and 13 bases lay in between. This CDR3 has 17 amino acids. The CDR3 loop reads CASSLILAAANTGELFF. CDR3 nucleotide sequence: TGTGCCAGCAGTTTAATTCTTGCGGCAGCGAACACCGGGGAGCTGTTTTTT.

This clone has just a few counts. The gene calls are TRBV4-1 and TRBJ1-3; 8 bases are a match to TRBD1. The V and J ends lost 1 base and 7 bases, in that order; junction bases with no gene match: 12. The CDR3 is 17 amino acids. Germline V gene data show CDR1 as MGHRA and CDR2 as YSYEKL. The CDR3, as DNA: TGCGCCAGCAGCCAAGGACCCGGACAGGGACTTCTTAACACCATATATTTT. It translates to CASSQGPGQGLLNTIYF.

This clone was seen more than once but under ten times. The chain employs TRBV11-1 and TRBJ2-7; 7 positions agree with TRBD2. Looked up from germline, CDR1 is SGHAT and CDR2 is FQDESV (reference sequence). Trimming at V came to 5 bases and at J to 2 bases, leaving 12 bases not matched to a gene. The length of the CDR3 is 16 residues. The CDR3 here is CASSPGRGLGPYEQYF. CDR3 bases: TGTGCCAGCAGCCCTGGTAGAGGACTAGGTCCCTACGAGCAGTACTTC. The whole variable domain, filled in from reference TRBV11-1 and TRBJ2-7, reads EAEVAQSPRYKITEKSQAVAFWCDPISGHATLYWYRQILGQGPELLVQFQDESVVDDSQLPKDRFSAERLKGVDSTLKIQPAELGDSAMYLCASSPGRGLGPYEQYFGPGTRLTVT.

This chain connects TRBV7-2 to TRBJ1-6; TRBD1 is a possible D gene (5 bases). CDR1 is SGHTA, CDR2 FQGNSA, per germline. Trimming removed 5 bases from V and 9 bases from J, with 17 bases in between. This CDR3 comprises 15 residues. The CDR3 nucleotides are TGTGCCAGCAGCCCCCCCTCAGGGCTGGGTTCACCCCTCCACTTT. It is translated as CASSPPSGLGSPLHF.

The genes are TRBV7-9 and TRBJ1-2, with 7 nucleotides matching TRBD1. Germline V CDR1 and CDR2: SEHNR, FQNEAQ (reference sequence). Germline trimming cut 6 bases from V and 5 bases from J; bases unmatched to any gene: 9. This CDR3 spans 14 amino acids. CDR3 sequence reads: CASSRKLQGYGYTF. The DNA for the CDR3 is TGTGCCAGCAGTCGGAAGTTACAGGGGTATGGCTACACCTTC.

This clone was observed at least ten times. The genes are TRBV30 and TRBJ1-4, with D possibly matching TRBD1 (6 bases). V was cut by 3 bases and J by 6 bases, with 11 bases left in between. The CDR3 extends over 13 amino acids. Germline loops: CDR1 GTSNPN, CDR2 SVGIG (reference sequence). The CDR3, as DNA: TGTGCCTGGAGGGGGACACGGCATGAAAAACTGTTTTTT. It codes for CAWRGTRHEKLFF.

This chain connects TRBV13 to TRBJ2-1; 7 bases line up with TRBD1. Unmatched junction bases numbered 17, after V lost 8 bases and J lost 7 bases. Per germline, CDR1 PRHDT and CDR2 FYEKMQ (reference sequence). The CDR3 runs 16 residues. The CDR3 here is CASGSHRQGRENEQFF. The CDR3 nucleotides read TGTGCCAGCGGTTCTCACAGACAGGGAAGAGAGAATGAGCAGTTCTTC.

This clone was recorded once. The CDR3 region has the DNA TGTGCCATCACGGAGGGGTGGGCCTCCTACGAGCAGTACTTC. Encoded protein: CAITEGWASYEQYF. This chain connects TRBV10-3 to TRBJ2-7; the D gene is possibly TRBD2 (6 bases). CDR1 and CDR2 from the germline V gene are ENHRY and SYGVKD. V dropped 7 bases and J dropped 0 bases, with 13 bases sitting between them. CDR3 length: 14 amino acids.

The CDR3 DNA follows: TGTGCCAGCAGTATCCTGACGGGGGAGCAGTTCTTC. Translation: CASSILTGEQFF. This sequence joins TRBV6-6 and TRBJ2-1; D might be TRBD2 (5 bases). V was pared by 5 bases and J by 10 bases, with 12 bases between. This CDR3 contains 12 residues. Germline CDR1 and CDR2: MNHNY and SVGAGI (reference sequence).

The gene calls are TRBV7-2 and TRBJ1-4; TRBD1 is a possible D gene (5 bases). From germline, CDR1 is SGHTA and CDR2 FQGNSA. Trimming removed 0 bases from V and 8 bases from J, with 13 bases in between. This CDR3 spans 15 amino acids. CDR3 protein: CASSLAGGISEKLFF. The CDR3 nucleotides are TGTGCCAGCAGCTTAGCCGGGGGGATAAGCGAAAAACTGTTTTTT. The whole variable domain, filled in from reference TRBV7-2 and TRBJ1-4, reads GAGVSQSPSNKVTEKGKDVELRCDPISGHTALYWYRQSLGQGLEFLIYFQGNSAPDKSGLPSDRFSAERTGGSVSTLTIQRTQQEDSAVYLCASSLAGGISEKLFFGSGTQLSVL.

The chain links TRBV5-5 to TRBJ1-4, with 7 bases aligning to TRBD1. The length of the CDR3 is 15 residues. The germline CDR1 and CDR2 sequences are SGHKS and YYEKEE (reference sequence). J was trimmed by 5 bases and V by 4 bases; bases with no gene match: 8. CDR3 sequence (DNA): TGTGCCAGCAGCACACCCGGGACAGCAAATGAAAAACTGTTTTTT. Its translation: CASSTPGTANEKLFF.

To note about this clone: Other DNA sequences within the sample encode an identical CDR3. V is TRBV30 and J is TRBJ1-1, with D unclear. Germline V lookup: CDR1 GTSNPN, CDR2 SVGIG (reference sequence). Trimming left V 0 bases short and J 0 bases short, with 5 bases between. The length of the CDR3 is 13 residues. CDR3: CAWSVQVNTEAFF. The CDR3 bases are TGTGCCTGGAGTGTACAAGTGAACACTGAAGCTTTCTTT.